Below are 9 T cell receptor beta chains sequenced from a single sample in a study of shared clonotypes between healthy human individuals. CD45RO-negative cells were positively selected for CCR7, leaving out terminally differentiated effector memory CD45RA+ cells. Only in-frame clones appear in the TCRdb table, and some are missing; sequencing was by immunoSEQ multiplex PCR. Counted here are approximately 740,000 clones, over 90% occurring once; the ten biggest clones make up around 24%. Sequenced input: naive CD8+ T cells sorted from blood. Receptors were obtained from a man aged 25-40 years in good health.

The chain employs TRBV10-2 and TRBJ1-2; perhaps TRBD1 as D (5 bases). Germline V CDR1 and CDR2: WSHSY, SAAADI. Trimming removed 2 bases from V and 8 bases from J, with 6 bases in between. The CDR3 spans 11 residues. DNA for the CDR3: TGCGCCAGCAGTGAGGAGGGGGGCTACACCTTC. It encodes CASSEEGGYTF.

V and J are TRBV27 and TRBJ2-5, with D possibly being TRBD1 (6 bases). Trimming cost V 5 bases and J 5 bases, with 18 bases left between them. CDR1 MNHEY and CDR2 SMNVEV come from the germline V gene (reference sequence). The CDR3 spans 15 residues. This CDR3 is CASSPDRWVQETQYF. The CDR3, as DNA: TGTGCCAGCAGTCCCGACAGGTGGGTTCAGGAGACCCAGTACTTC.

The CDR3 region is CASSIRQGQGQETQYF. For the CDR3, the DNA is TGTGCCAGCAGTATAAGACAGGGGCAGGGGCAAGAGACCCAGTACTTC. V usage is TRBV27 and J usage is TRBJ2-5; TRBD1 matches at 8 bases. This CDR3 region has 16 residues. J gave up 2 bases and V 5 bases, and 10 bases lay outside the gene matches. The germline V gene has CDR1 MNHEY and CDR2 SMNVEV (reference sequence).

This chain connects TRBV28 to TRBJ2-5; no clear D. Germline loops: CDR1 MDHEN, CDR2 SYDVKM. This CDR3 spans 13 amino acids. V lost 2 bases and J lost 5, with 9 bases in between. CDR3 sequence: CASSLVVGETQYF. The CDR3 coding sequence is TGTGCCAGCAGTTTAGTGGTCGGGGAGACCCAGTACTTC. The complete variable domain, with remaining parts taken from reference TRBV28 and TRBJ2-5, reads DVKVTQSSRYLVKRTGEKVFLECVQDMDHENMFWYRQDPGLGLRLIYFSYDVKMKEKGDIPEGYSVSREKKERFSLILESASTNQTSMYLCASSLVVGETQYFGPGTRLLVL.

The J gene is TRBJ1-4, the V gene TRBV7-9, with TRBD1 as a possible D gene (5 bases). V lost 5 bases and J 3 bases, leaving 13 bases between the germline ends. The CDR3 has 15 amino acids. Germline V CDR1 and CDR2: SEHNR, FQNEAQ (reference sequence). CDR3 loop: CASSPPRGSNEKLFF. The CDR3 bases are TGTGCCAGCAGCCCCCCCCGGGGGTCTAATGAAAAACTGTTTTTT. Full variable domain (rest looked up from reference TRBV7-9 and TRBJ1-4): DTGVSQNPRHKITKRGQNVTFRCDPISEHNRLYWYRQTLGQGPEFLTYFQNEAQLEKSRLLSDRFSAERPKGSFSTLEIQRTEQGDSAMYLCASSPPRGSNEKLFFGSGTQLSVL.

The chain is built from TRBV4-1 and TRBJ2-7; no clear D. CDR1 MGHRA and CDR2 YSYEKL come from the germline V gene. Between the trimmed V and J ends, which lost 4 bases and 2 bases, there was a span of 12 bases. The CDR3 totals 14 residues. Here the CDR3 DNA reads TGCGCCAGCAGCCCTCTGGCCAGTCCCTACGAGCAGTACTTC. Amino acids: CASSPLASPYEQYF.

The chain employs TRBV5-1 and TRBJ2-7, with D tentatively TRBD1 (6 bases). Trimming removed 0 bases from V and 0 bases from J, with 10 bases in between. The germline CDR1 and CDR2 sequences are SGHRS and YFSETQ. The CDR3 is 15 residues long. The chain's CDR3 is CASSLVPGHSYEQYF. CDR3 nucleotide sequence: TGCGCCAGCAGCTTGGTCCCGGGACACTCCTACGAGCAGTACTTC.

The genes are TRBV7-2 and TRBJ2-1; weak D call: TRBD2 (6 bases). The CDR3 consists of 16 residues. CDR1 and CDR2 from the germline V gene are SGHTA and FQGNSA. The ends were cut back, 5 bases at V and 5 bases at J, with 19 bases in the middle. The CDR3 DNA is TGTGCCAGCAGCCATATACACGAGCGGGTAGACAATGAGCAGTTCTTC. Translation: CASSHIHERVDNEQFF.

The genes are TRBV7-9 and TRBJ2-1; TRBD1 or TRBD2 may be the D gene (5 bases each). Trimming removed 8 bases at V and 2 bases at J, with 16 bases between. This CDR3 comprises 15 residues. Germline values: CDR1 SEHNR, CDR2 FQNEAQ (reference sequence). The CDR3 loop reads CASRSQGRAYNEQFF. The CDR3 nucleotides are TGTGCCAGCCGGTCGCAGGGACGTGCCTACAATGAGCAGTTCTTC.